This T cell receptor beta chain was recorded in a study of PD-L1 blockade in urothelial cancer. Study-level background: Between 0 and 3 prior chemotherapy regimens had been given to patients.

Only in-frame clones appear in the TCRdb table, and some are missing; sequencing was by immunoSEQ multiplex PCR. This table holds roughly 63,000 clones, 75% to 85% found once. Indicated time point: pretreatment peripheral blood. Germline CDR1 and CDR2: GTSNPN and SVGIG (reference sequence). This CDR3 has 14 amino acids. The V segment lost 8 bases and the J segment 7 bases; nucleotides outside the gene matches: 11. The sample was PBMCs, taken around atezolizumab (anti-PD-L1) treatment. This TCR came from a man in his 70s with urothelial cancer. The rearrangement uses TRBV30 and TRBJ2-2; TRBD1 matches at 9 bases. CDR3 DNA sequence: TGTGCCGCGCCAGGACAGGGGATGAACGGGGAGCTGTTTTTT. Protein product: CAAPGQGMNGELFF. Looking up the rest from reference TRBV30 and TRBJ2-2 gives the full variable domain: SQTIHQWPATLVQPVGSPLSLECTVEGTSNPNLYWYRQAAGRGLQLLFYSVGIGQISSEVPQNLSASRPQDRQFILSSKKLLLSDSGFYLCAAPGQGMNGELFFGEGSRLTVL.